This paragraph reports one T cell receptor beta chain. The antigen it binds to is not known. No base qualities exist here, and no much larger clone lies one base off it. TCRbeta CDR3 regions were amplified from genomic DNA by means of the immunoSEQ Assay, a bias-controlled multiplex PCR. For the original study's pipeline: Nucleated cell counts per sample were estimated from amplification of reference gene primers within the assay. To quantify the absolute abundance of each unique TCRbeta CDR3 rearrangement, sequence reads were collapsed and filtered. For each sample, productive Simpson clonality was calculated as the square root of Simpson's diversity index over productive rearrangements. In TCRdb, the immuneACCESS table is reduced to in-frame sequences with V and J assigned. These tables do not hold every clone; where another copy was compared, an unresolved V gene accounts for under half, and the others remain unexplained. V and J calls and clone size are copied from that table; D and trimming were computed from the DNA. The sample records around 200,000 clones, 65% to 85% of which are singletons. The ten largest clones capture 10% of the sample.

The collaborating institutions used their own protocols to collect whole blood in K2EDTA tubes. For TCRbeta analysis, collaborator samples were shipped as frozen whole blood, as isolated PBMCs, or as DNA extracted from either sample type. The sample originates from a study of blood T cell repertoires in COVID-19 (dated by TCRdb to the early 2020s). Background for the entire study: Samples from collaborators originated in the United States, Italy and Spain and spanned both the acute and convalescent phases of COVID-19. A de-identified subject ID, COVID-19 status, age in years and sex were almost always included in the sample metadata. The material from the prospective study consisted of cDNA or gDNA derived from T cells, B-cell-depleted T cells, or PBMCs. The repertoires were made available in a free public database intended to serve as a resource for research on the immune response to SARS-CoV-2. The dataset comprised deeply sampled blood TCRbeta repertoires from subjects exposed to, actively infected with, or recovered from COVID-19. The samples were drawn from the first 160 participants of the ongoing ImmuneRACE study and from over a thousand subjects provided by 6 global collaborators. Where HLA class I and class II types were available, the types were taken from metadata supplied by the sample provider, not from assay-based typing. The paper as a whole reports these results and caveats: The amount of clinical and demographic metadata varied by source and participant and was provided uncurated.

Looking up the germline V gene (reference sequence) yields CDR1 LGHDT and CDR2 YNNKEL. V is cut back by 4 bases and J by 3 bases, with 9 bases in the junction unmatched. From cysteine to phenylalanine, the CDR3 is 16 amino acids long. CDR3 DNA only is kept here, 48 bases in frame from base 1. Material: peripheral blood. The chain uses TRBV3-1 (or the pseudogene TRBV3-2) and TRBJ2-1; the central 7 bases match TRBD2. The source of this sequence is a woman older than 75 with acute or convalescent COVID-19. The CDR3 corresponds to CASSLRAGWGYNEQFF. DNA sequence: TGTGCCAGCAGCCTTCGAGCGGGATGGGGCTACAATGAGCAGTTCTTC.